Below, 16 T cell receptor beta chains from the same sample are listed, as sequenced in a study of monozygotic twins with inflammatory bowel disease. TCRdb re-called the 5' RACE reads and shows each CDR3 protein once, DNA omitted. The sample's table shows 110,000 or so distinct CDR3 sequences. Input material: blood. Source of these receptors: a human donor with ulcerative colitis or Crohn's disease, or a healthy co-twin of an affected twin (not recorded which).

The chain is built from TRBV4-2 and TRBJ2-7; TCRdb's D gene call, TRBD2, goes unchecked for lack of DNA. The CDR3 has 15 residues. The germline V gene encodes CDR1 LGHNA and CDR2 YNFKEQ. CDR3 protein: CASSQEWLADYEQYF.

The V and J genes are TRBV12-3 or TRBV12-4 and TRBJ2-7. The CDR3 is 14 residues long. The CDR3 protein is CASSFTDQAYEQYF.

The rearrangement joins TRBV4-3 to TRBJ2-1; the TCRdb call, TRBD1, lacks DNA for checking. The CDR3 is 16 amino acids. Germline CDR1 and CDR2: LGHNA and YSLEER. CDR3 in amino acids: CASSQDWGDWGNEQFF.

The J gene is TRBJ2-7, the V gene TRBV5-6. This CDR3 comprises 15 residues. The germline CDR1 and CDR2 sequences are SGHDT and YYEEEE. The CDR3 sequence is CASSGTRTSSYEQYF.

The chain links TRBV9 to TRBJ2-7; lacking DNA, the TRBD1 call made by TCRdb goes unchecked. The CDR3 contains 14 residues. Per the germline V gene, CDR1 is SGDLS and CDR2 is YYNGEE. The CDR3 protein is CASSPGGTGPEQYF.

The chain is built from TRBV20-1 and TRBJ2-7. Germline V gives CDR1 DFQATT, CDR2 SNEGSKA (reference sequence). This CDR3 has 12 residues. The CDR3: CSASVAEYEQYF.

The chain carries TRBV29-1 and TRBJ2-3; the TCRdb call, TRBD1, lacks DNA for checking. Germline V gene sequence: CDR1 SQVTM, CDR2 ANQGSEA. The CDR3 is 17 amino acids. The CDR3 sequence is CSVVNQRTPWEADTQYF.

The rearrangement links TRBV20-1 to TRBJ1-1. The CDR3 consists of 13 residues. From germline, CDR1 is DFQATT and CDR2 SNEGSKA (reference sequence). The chain's CDR3 is CSASRQVGTEAFF.

The J gene is TRBJ1-2, the V gene TRBV12-3 or TRBV12-4. CDR3 length: 13 residues. Here the CDR3 reads CASSTQGLYGYTF.

This chain links TRBV5-5 with TRBJ2-1. In germline, CDR1 is SGHKS, CDR2 YYEKEE (reference sequence). This CDR3 spans 15 amino acids. The CDR3 spells CASSESGRTDNEQFF. The complete variable domain, with remaining parts taken from reference TRBV5-5 and TRBJ2-1, reads DAGVTQSPTHLIKTRGQQVTLRCSPISGHKSVSWYQQVLGQGPQFIFQYYEKEERGRGNFPDRFSARQFPNYSSELNVNALLLGDSALYLCASSESGRTDNEQFFGPGTRLTVL.

This CDR3 is CASSPGTGMMNTEAFF. The chain has TRBV12-3 or TRBV12-4 and TRBJ1-1; TCRdb's D call of TRBD1 is untestable without DNA. This CDR3 region has 16 residues.

The V call is TRBV7-2, the J call TRBJ2-3. Per germline, CDR1 SGHTA and CDR2 FQGNSA. The CDR3 is 15 residues long. CDR3 region: CATNRRLTSTDTQYF.

The rearrangement joins TRBV24-1 to TRBJ1-1. Germline-derived CDR1 and CDR2 are KGHDR and SFDVKD. The CDR3 runs to 17 residues. The CDR3 spells CATSDPFRGYMNTEAFF.

The CDR3 sequence: CSAATQGDVYNSPLHF. This sequence joins TRBV20-1 and TRBJ1-6; TCRdb outputs TRBD1, but without DNA this stays unchecked. The CDR3 extends over 16 amino acids. Germline CDR1 and CDR2: DFQATT and SNEGSKA (reference sequence).

V gene TRBV2 combines with J gene TRBJ2-1; absent DNA, TCRdb's TRBD1 call cannot be checked. CDR3 size: 14 residues. CDR1 is SNHLY, CDR2 FYNNEI, per germline. CDR3 amino acids: CASTPGTGGNEQFF.

The rearrangement uses TRBV15 and TRBJ2-2; TCRdb picks TRBD2, but there is no DNA to check that call. The germline V gene encodes CDR1 LNHNV and CDR2 YYDKDF (reference sequence). The length of the CDR3 is 17 residues. This chain's CDR3 is CATSREPDAGNTGELFF.